A few counts support the clone carrying this T cell receptor beta chain. As yet, its antigen is unknown. J lost 1 base, V lost 2 bases, and 1 base had no gene match. This CDR3 is built from 14 residues. Per the germline V gene, CDR1 is DFQATT and CDR2 is SNEGSKA (reference sequence). Amplified material comprised TCR beta CDR3 regions derived from RNA transcripts. An initial RT-PCR round employing HTBI primers preceded a second-round multiplex PCR. TCRdb independently ran MiXCR on the multiplex PCR reads; one entry per CDR3 protein. The sample lists about 390,000 distinct CDR3 sequences; approximately 15% were seen once. This entry belongs to a study of Graves' ophthalmopathy and Graves' hyperthyroidism. Findings and limits, study-wide: Detection in blood was also observed for most expanded thyroid clonotypes above 0.001 frequency.

The sequenced sample consisted of peripheral blood. The J gene is TRBJ2-2, the V gene TRBV20-1; TRBD1 matches 7 bases. This sequence was found in a young woman with stable Graves' hyperthyroidism. The CDR3 sequence is CSARRQGNTGELFF. CDR3 nucleotide sequence: TGCAGTGCTAGAAGACAGGGGAACACCGGGGAGCTGTTTTTT.